This TCR beta chain was sequenced during a study of CD8+ T cells in alopecia areata (dated by TCRdb to between 2018 and 2020). Study-level background: The treated patients, all with moderate-to-severe alopecia areata, were enrolled in an open-label pilot trial of oral tofacitinib given at 5 to 10 mg twice daily. In humans, TCRbeta sequencing was performed on scalp tissue and on sorted CD4+ and CD8+ peripheral blood T cells from healthy controls and from patients with patchy or totalis/universalis alopecia areata. Clonality in the scalp was compared among normal scalp (n=4), patchy alopecia areata scalp (n=8), and alopecia totalis/universalis scalp (n=8). For the treated patients, the SALT score, which quantifies what percentage of scalp surface area is affected, served as the measure of disease severity. RNA came from the PAXgene miRNA kit for fixed scalp, the miRNeasy kit for PBMCs, and the RNeasy kit for mouse skin. Patients received tofacitinib for 6 to 18 months and were then followed off drug for 6 months to check for delayed response and recurrence. immunoSEQ multiplex PCR using 35 Vbeta forward primers and 13 Jbeta reverse primers was used to amplify TCRbeta CDR3 regions. In both human patients and the C3H/HeJ mouse model, the study applied high-throughput TCRbeta sequencing to look at T cell clonal expansion in alopecia areata. Patients on tofacitinib were biopsied at baseline and after 4 and 24 weeks of treatment, and several of the patients also had a later scalp biopsy.

The meaning of the sample's time point label: roughly 27 days on oral tofacitinib. The treatment or condition label of this sample denotes: oral pan-JAK inhibitor, 5-10 mg twice daily. Lesional scalp punch biopsies and peripheral blood were obtained from alopecia areata patients. PBMCs were separated by density centrifugation and stained for CD3, CD4 and CD8, after which CD4+ and CD8+ T cells were sorted on a FACSAria. In regard to this clone: The antigen this receptor binds is unknown. Within one base of it there is no much larger clone, and no base qualities were kept.

Receptor libraries were prepared by the immunoSEQ multiplex PCR assay. To provide template for TCR sequencing, every sample had RNA extracted and reverse transcribed into cDNA. First-strand cDNA was synthesized with SuperScript III using a 2:1 mix of oligo-dT and random hexamers. A synthetic immune receptor repertoire was used to assess amplification bias, and residual bias was removed computationally. Processing in the source paper ran as follows. Raw reads were preprocessed to remove errors, and CDR3 was defined by IMGT conventions from the conserved cysteine to phenylalanine. To get clonality, Shannon entropy was normalized by log2 of the number of productive unique TCRs and the result was subtracted from 1. Whether each scalp clone was CD4 or CD8 was inferred by checking scalp TCRbeta sequences against the CD4 and CD8 repertoires from sorted blood. TCRdb took over this immuneACCESS table, retaining in-frame rearrangements with V and J assigned. Such tables are incomplete; in checked studies, under half of the missing clones stem from an unresolved V gene, and the remainder is unexplained. That table gives V, J and clone size, and the DNA gave D and trimming. This sample gives roughly 70,000 clones in total; 29% of them show up just once. About 15% of the sample lies in the top ten.

What the work shows at the level of the full study, not this receptor alone: The treated cohort was small, with a single nonresponder, so links between baseline CD8+ expansion and response need larger studies. Unlike mouse skin, which is dominated by gammadelta T cells, normal human skin has resident alphabeta T cells that are also sequenced, and this complicates analysis of the scalp TCR repertoire. Compared with mice, TCR sequences shared between patients were less clear, possibly partly because of HLA diversity across the patient population. During tofacitinib treatment, many expanded lesional clones remained in scalp and blood, and this persistence may partly explain relapse after treatment is stopped. Compared with normal scalp, lesional scalp, particularly in alopecia totalis/universalis, had higher clonality and more expanded CD8+ clones, which suggests antigenic drive. Tofacitinib significantly lowered scalp clonality and the number of expanded CD8+ clones among the top 100 scalp clones.

Reading the germline V gene gives CDR1 MGHRA and CDR2 YSYEKL. V lost 2 bases and J lost 0 bases, and the count of bases not matched to a germline gene is 1. The CDR3 spans 16 residues, from the cysteine through the phenylalanine. Only the CDR3 part of the read is kept: 48 bases, read in frame from the first base. The sample here was CD8+ T cells sorted from blood, taken at week 4, from a patient treated with tofacitinib. The chain is assembled from TRBV4-1 and TRBJ1-5; 10 central bases correspond to TRBD1. The TCR comes from a human donor with alopecia areata. The CDR3 is CASSQRQGASNQPQHF. The DNA sequence reads TGCGCCAGCAGCCAAAGACAGGGGGCTAGCAATCAGCCCCAGCATTTT.